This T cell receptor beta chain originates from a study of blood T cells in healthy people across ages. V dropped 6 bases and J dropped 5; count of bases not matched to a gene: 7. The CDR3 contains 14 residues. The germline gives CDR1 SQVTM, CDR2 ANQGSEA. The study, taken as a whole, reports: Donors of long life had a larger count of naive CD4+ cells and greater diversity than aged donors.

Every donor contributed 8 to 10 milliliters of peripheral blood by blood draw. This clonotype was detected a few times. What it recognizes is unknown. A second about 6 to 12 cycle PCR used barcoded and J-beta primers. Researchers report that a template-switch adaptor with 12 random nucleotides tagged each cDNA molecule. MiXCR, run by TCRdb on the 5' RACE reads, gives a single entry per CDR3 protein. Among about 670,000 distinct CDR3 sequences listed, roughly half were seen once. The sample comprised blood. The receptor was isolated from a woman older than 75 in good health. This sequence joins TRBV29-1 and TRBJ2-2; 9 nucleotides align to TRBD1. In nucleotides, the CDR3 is TGCAGCGTGGAACGGGACAGGGTTACCGGGGAGCTGTTTTTT. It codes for CSVERDRVTGELFF.